This T cell receptor (beta chain) was profiled in a study of Ad26.COV2.S vaccination and SARS-CoV-2 variants. The treatment here: around 19 received Ad26.COV2.S at low or high dose, single or two shots; 5 received placebo; per-sample allocation not given. Sampling took place 63 days after the first vaccine or placebo injection. Assay: immunoSEQ multiplex PCR; the TCRdb copy retains only in-frame clones and omits some. The repertoire holds about 680,000 clones, with around 90% as singletons. This specimen consisted of peripheral blood, obtained in a trial of Ad26.COV2.S vaccine versus placebo. This clonotype was obtained from a person between 18 and 60 years old who received the Ad26.COV2.S COVID-19 vaccine or a placebo.

The CDR3 nucleotides are TGTGCCAGCAGTTTGTGGACAGCCGATGAAAAACTGTTTTTT. Amino acids: CASSLWTADEKLFF. The gene calls are TRBV6-2 or TRBV6-3 and TRBJ1-4; tentatively, D is TRBD1 (6 bases). Germline assignment: CDR1 MNHEY and CDR2 SVGEGT. Trimming shortened V by 4 bases and J by 6 bases, and 12 bases separated the two germline ends. The CDR3 runs 14 residues.